The 18 T cell receptor beta chains below come from one sample, sequenced in a study of blood T cell repertoires in COVID-19. TCRdb's copy holds only in-frame clones and misses some; the assay was immunoSEQ multiplex PCR. The sample records roughly 340,000 clones, over 75% being singletons. The sequenced sample was PBMCs or T cells enriched from blood (not recorded which). These TCRs come from a man in his late teens or twenties who had recovered from COVID-19.

The rearrangement uses TRBV5-6 and TRBJ1-1, with D perhaps TRBD1 (5 bases). CDR3 length: 14 amino acids. V shed 6 bases and J shed 0 bases, with 12 bases lying between them. The germline V gene encodes CDR1 SGHDT and CDR2 YYEEEE. CDR3 DNA sequence: TGTGCCAGCAACGAGGACATGATGAACACTGAAGCTTTCTTT. Its translation is CASNEDMMNTEAFF.

The rearrangement joins TRBV4-2 to TRBJ2-7, with a weak D call TRBD1 (5 bases). V lost 1 base, J lost 6 bases, and 19 bases lay in between. Germline CDR1 and CDR2: LGHNA and YNFKEQ. The CDR3 has 16 amino acids. The CDR3 region has the DNA TGTGCCAGCAGCCAAGGGGGCTTAGCTATCTCGACCGAGCAGTACTTC. The encoded protein is CASSQGGLAISTEQYF.

Regarding this clone: Other DNA sequences in the same sample also yield this CDR3. The chain joins TRBV28 to TRBJ1-1; D unclear. This CDR3 has 13 residues. V was clipped by 3 bases and J by 2 bases, with 7 bases between them. Germline V CDR1 and CDR2: MDHEN, SYDVKM. Here the CDR3 DNA reads TGTGCCAGCAGTTTGTGGGCTAACACTGAAGCTTTCTTT. Its protein is CASSLWANTEAFF.

The chain joins TRBV4-1 to TRBJ2-1; perhaps TRBD2 as D (5 bases). The CDR3 is 13 amino acids. Germline loops: CDR1 MGHRA, CDR2 YSYEKL. Trimming took off 0 bases at V and 9 bases at J, with 9 bases between the two ends. CDR3 DNA sequence: TGCGCCAGCAGCCAAGATCTGGGGAGTGAGCAGTTCTTC. Protein: CASSQDLGSEQFF.

This chain connects TRBV5-5 to TRBJ1-2; 9 positions match TRBD1. This CDR3 is 13 amino acids long. V dropped 4 bases and J dropped 8; count of bases not matched to a gene: 6. Germline CDR1 is SGHKS and CDR2 is YYEKEE (reference sequence). The CDR3 DNA sequence: TGTGCCAGCAGCGTAGACAGGGGGGGAGGCTACACCTTC. Translated, it gives CASSVDRGGGYTF. Drawing the rest from reference TRBV5-5 and TRBJ1-2, the complete variable domain is DAGVTQSPTHLIKTRGQQVTLRCSPISGHKSVSWYQQVLGQGPQFIFQYYEKEERGRGNFPDRFSARQFPNYSSELNVNALLLGDSALYLCASSVDRGGGYTFGSGTRLTVV.

The chain combines TRBV28 with TRBJ2-1; no reliable D call. The V gene lost 1 base and the J gene lost 8 bases, with 6 bases spanning the gap. Germline values: CDR1 MDHEN, CDR2 SYDVKM. The CDR3 length is 12 residues. The CDR3: CASSLYVYEQFF. Written as DNA, the CDR3 is TGTGCCAGCAGTTTATATGTATATGAGCAGTTCTTC.

The chain links TRBV5-1 to TRBJ2-3, with TRBD2 identical over 14 bases. Germline values: CDR1 SGHRS, CDR2 YFSETQ. V dropped 5 bases and J dropped 1; count of bases not matched to a gene: 6. The length of the CDR3 is 17 residues. The CDR3 here is CASRGTSGGLGTDTQYF. In nucleotides, the CDR3 is TGCGCCAGCAGGGGGACTAGCGGGGGTCTAGGCACAGATACGCAGTATTTT.

J is TRBJ1-6 and V is TRBV28, with 8 bases identical to TRBD1. The V gene's germline CDR1 is MDHEN and CDR2 SYDVKM. V dropped 5 bases and J dropped 10; count of bases not matched to a gene: 16. CDR3 length: 17 residues. The CDR3 here is CASSQSGTGLRGSPLHF. The DNA of the CDR3 is TGTGCCAGCAGTCAGTCCGGGACAGGTCTTCGTGGGTCACCCCTCCACTTT.

The chain recombines TRBV19 with TRBJ1-5; a possible D gene is TRBD1 (6 bases). The CDR3 runs 15 residues. The V and J ends lost 3 bases and 6 bases respectively, with 15 bases between them. From germline, CDR1 is LNHDA and CDR2 SQIVND (reference sequence). CDR3 coding DNA: TGTGCCAGTAGTATGTTTGCGGGGGGCGGTCAGCCCCAGCATTTT. This gives the protein CASSMFAGGGQPQHF.

The rearrangement uses TRBV14 and TRBJ1-1; no definite D call. Trimming removed 4 bases at V and 1 base at J, with 7 bases between. The CDR3 runs to 13 residues. Germline CDR1 SGHDN, CDR2 FVKESK. For the CDR3, the DNA is TGTGCCAGCAGCCGGCTCCGGAACACTGAAGCTTTCTTT. Translation: CASSRLRNTEAFF.

The CDR3 region is CASRGGVQEQYF. DNA of the CDR3: TGCGCCAGCAGGGGAGGGGTCCAAGAGCAGTACTTC. The J gene is TRBJ2-7, the V gene TRBV10-2; 7 nucleotides line up with TRBD2. The CDR3 covers 12 residues. Trimming cost V 6 bases and J 7 bases; bases outside gene matches: 6. The germline gives CDR1 WSHSY, CDR2 SAAADI.

The chain joins TRBV4-1 to TRBJ2-1, with 8 bases identical to TRBD2. J was trimmed by 9 bases and V by 6 bases; bases with no gene match: 16. The CDR3 length is 16 residues. CDR1 and CDR2 from the germline V gene are MGHRA and YSYEKL. CDR3 sequence (DNA): TGCGCCAGCAGTCGAGGGGGACTAGTTATGAGCGGTGAGCAGTTCTTC. It encodes CASSRGGLVMSGEQFF.

This chain links TRBV11-2 with TRBJ1-2; the D is unclear. The germline gives CDR1 SGHAT, CDR2 FQNNGV. The CDR3 sequence is 15 residues long. Between the trimmed V and J ends, which lost 4 bases and 5 bases, there was a span of 17 bases. The CDR3 region has the DNA TGTGCCAGCAGCTCAAGGGTCGGAGGAAAGTATGGCTACACCTTC. This sequence encodes CASSSRVGGKYGYTF.

This rearrangement joins TRBV18 to TRBJ2-1, with TRBD2 matching over 9 bases. Germline-derived CDR1 and CDR2 are KGHSH and LQKENI. CDR3 length equals 16 residues. V lost 3 bases to trimming and J lost 7 bases; unmatched junction nucleotides: 10. The CDR3 sequence: CASSPSERGVPNEQFF. The CDR3, as DNA: TGTGCCAGCTCACCCTCCGAGCGGGGGGTTCCTAATGAGCAGTTCTTC.

The J gene is TRBJ1-5, the V gene TRBV6-2 or TRBV6-3; 8 bases align to TRBD1. The junction had 6 bases not matched to a gene; V was cut back by 5 bases and J by 6 bases. CDR1 is MNHEY, CDR2 SVGEGT, per germline. This CDR3 is built from 14 residues. CDR3 sequence: CASSNTGGRQPQHF. The CDR3 DNA is TGTGCCAGCAGTAACACAGGGGGTCGTCAGCCCCAGCATTTT.

The V and J genes are TRBV19 and TRBJ2-2, with D possibly matching TRBD2 (6 bases). This CDR3 is built from 16 residues. From germline, CDR1 is LNHDA and CDR2 SQIVND (reference sequence). Trimming shortened V by 0 bases and J by 3 bases, and 11 bases separated the two germline ends. DNA for the CDR3: TGTGCCAGTAGTATAGATCCGGGACTTTACACCGGGGAGCTGTTTTTT. It encodes CASSIDPGLYTGELFF.

The chain combines TRBV12-3 or TRBV12-4 with TRBJ1-6; D not resolved. The CDR3 extends over 13 amino acids. Trimming stripped 7 bases from V and 7 bases from J, with 11 bases between. CDR3 amino acids: CASKTGYNSPLHF. The CDR3 nucleotides read TGTGCCAGCAAGACGGGTTACAATTCACCCCTCCACTTT.

Points on this clone: Germline and junction disagree at one end, which may indicate a read error. V and J are TRBV5-6 and TRBJ1-1, with D hard to call. This CDR3 is built from 15 residues. CDR1 and CDR2 (germline): SGHDT, YYEEEE. CDR3 protein: CACSLARPSNTEAFF. The CDR3 region has the DNA TGTGCCTGCAGCTTGGCCCGTCCCTCGAACACTGAAGCTTTCTTT.